Listed below are T cell receptor beta chains from one sample, sequenced in a study of T cells expressing NK-cell markers. TCRdb reprocessed the 5' RACE reads; each CDR3 protein has one entry and no DNA is given. Its listing shows 25,000 to 35,000 distinct CDR3 sequences. The sample comprised blood T cells: a sorted CD56 or NKG2C T cell subset, CD4+ or CD8+ T cells, or bulk PBMC T cells (not recorded which). These receptors all come from a woman between 18 and 70 years old in good health. Each CDR3 is given with its conserved first and last residue.

>TRBJ1-5|TRBV5-5|14
CASSLWGPNQPQHF
>TRBJ1-5|TRBV5-4|19
CASSLVGTKVGLLNQPQHF
>TRBJ1-1|TRBV7-2|15
CASSLGGQGNTEAFF
>TRBJ2-1|TRBV24-1|14
CATGPGLGLNEQFF
>TRBJ2-4|TRBV2|14
CASSEQYGGNIQYF
>TRBJ1-1|TRBV20-1|11
CSALGQGEAFF
>TRBJ1-4|TRBV5-1|15
CASSQRQDPNEKLFF
>TRBJ2-7|TRBV9|14
CASSVTSGSYEQYF
>TRBJ2-7|TRBV5-1|16
CASSRTSGTSSYEQYF
>TRBJ2-3|TRBV7-2|16
CASSPLGGLLTDTQYF
>TRBJ2-3|TRBV25-1|11
CATARTDTQYF
>TRBJ2-1|TRBV3-1|15
CASSPLDSYYNEQFF
>TRBJ2-3|TRBV6-2/TRBV6-3|15
CASRTSGADTDTQYF
>TRBJ2-5|TRBV5-4|15
CASSLGQMYQETQYF
>TRBJ1-1|TRBV20-1|17
CSARDPYAPVANTEAFF
>TRBJ2-1|TRBV9|14
CASSVDALHNEQFF
>TRBJ2-3|TRBV7-2|14
CASSSGGTADTQYF
>TRBJ1-5|TRBV7-8|14
CASSLRGRHQPQHF
>TRBJ1-6|TRBV4-1|14
CASSQGDGESPLHF
>TRBJ2-2|TRBV12-3/TRBV12-4|16
CASSFRGLRTTGELFF
>TRBJ1-1|TRBV12-3/TRBV12-4|11
CASRSGSEAFF
>TRBJ2-1|TRBV7-9|15
CASSAGLANYNEQFF
>TRBJ2-5|TRBV6-1|13
CASSGTGSETQYF
>TRBJ2-7|TRBV28|12
CASSLGWGEQYF
>TRBJ1-2|TRBV19|17
CASSMMGRQGTNYGYTF
>TRBJ2-1|TRBV4-1|15
CASSQLAGGVDEQFF
>TRBJ2-3|TRBV13|14
CASSYRVRADTQYF
>TRBJ2-7|TRBV7-2|14
CASSPPRGVHEQYF
>TRBJ1-2|TRBV3-1|18
CASSQTSRQGAFDYGYTF
>TRBJ2-5|TRBV9|14
CASSAGDSQETQYF
>TRBJ1-6|TRBV4-1|13
CASKLQGNSPLHF
>TRBJ2-7|TRBV9|15
CASSASGTSAGEQYF
>TRBJ1-5|TRBV5-8|17
CASTGRQASNSNQPQHF
>TRBJ2-5|TRBV7-6|14
CASSPRGSGVQPYF
>TRBJ2-7|TRBV18|15
CASSPRRDTAYEQYF
>TRBJ2-1|TRBV4-1|15
CASSQGGLGGNEQFF
>TRBJ2-1|TRBV14|16
CASSQGLAGGYNEQFF
>TRBJ2-1|TRBV4-1|13
CASSQEGRIWQFF
>TRBJ1-3|TRBV7-8|16
CASSPKTAISGNTIYF
>TRBJ2-7|TRBV7-8|16
CASSLVGQGGWDEQYF
>TRBJ1-5|TRBV29-1|13
CSVAPGHNQPQHF
>TRBJ2-1|TRBV4-2|14
CASSQETYSDEQFF
>TRBJ1-2|TRBV12-3/TRBV12-4|12
CASSRRGNGYTF
>TRBJ2-7|TRBV5-1|15
CASSLGSGSSYEQYF
>TRBJ1-1|TRBV7-9|14
CASSLTTMNTEAFF
>TRBJ1-1|TRBV19|13
CASSPRAGDEAFF
>TRBJ1-2|TRBV27|15
CASSLARKGLGGYTF
>TRBJ2-1|TRBV11-2|11
CASSLTGEQFF
>TRBJ2-7|TRBV27|15
CASSLSGLATYEQYF
>TRBJ2-7|TRBV29-1|12
CSVEGDSGEQYF
>TRBJ2-3|TRBV6-1|14
CASSEQQGEDTQYF
>TRBJ2-7|TRBV27|16
CASSLLAGGRSYEQYF
>TRBJ1-1|TRBV12-3/TRBV12-4|14
CASSFQGPNTEAFF
>TRBJ2-2|TRBV5-6|17
CASSLEEAGVGTGELFF
>TRBJ1-2|TRBV30|14
CAWSAGRARGGYTF
>TRBJ2-1|TRBV7-9|12
CASSLASDEQFF
>TRBJ2-5|TRBV2|14
CASSLDTDQETQYF
>TRBJ2-7|TRBV7-8|15
CASSAPGLAGTEQYF
>TRBJ1-1|TRBV5-1|17
CASSLGRGENLDTEAFF
>TRBJ2-3|TRBV7-3|20
CASSLSLASSNVIGTDTQYF